The TCR beta chain under discussion was sequenced for a study of cytomegalovirus exposure and HLA in healthy donors. Findings and limits, study-wide: About 150 TCR beta chains were listed as cytomegalovirus-associated.

Amplification used 60 Vbeta primers and 13 Jbeta primers. Per the original data handling: Counted up in a later analysis, unique TCR beta chains came to about 80 million, with around 9.9 million shared. Some clones are missing from TCRdb's copy, which holds only in-frame ones; the method was immunoSEQ multiplex PCR. That table supplies the V and J calls and clone size; D and trimming were determined from the DNA. The sample includes roughly 100,000 clones, roughly 67% of them seen just once. After removal of 1 base from V and 8 bases from J, the junction contained 3 bases not matched to a gene. Per the germline V gene, CDR1 is SGHTA and CDR2 is FQGNSA. CDR3 length equals 15 residues. The sample holds one count of this clone. Its antigen is as yet unknown.

The J gene is TRBJ1-6, the V gene TRBV7-2, with 9 bases fitting TRBD1. Sequenced sample: PBMCs. This TCR derives from a woman between 45 and 60 years old in good health and CMV-seropositive. CDR3 in amino acids: CASSLEQGAHSPLHF. The CDR3 DNA reads as TGTGCCAGCAGCTTAGAACAGGGGGCTCATTCACCCCTCCACTTT.